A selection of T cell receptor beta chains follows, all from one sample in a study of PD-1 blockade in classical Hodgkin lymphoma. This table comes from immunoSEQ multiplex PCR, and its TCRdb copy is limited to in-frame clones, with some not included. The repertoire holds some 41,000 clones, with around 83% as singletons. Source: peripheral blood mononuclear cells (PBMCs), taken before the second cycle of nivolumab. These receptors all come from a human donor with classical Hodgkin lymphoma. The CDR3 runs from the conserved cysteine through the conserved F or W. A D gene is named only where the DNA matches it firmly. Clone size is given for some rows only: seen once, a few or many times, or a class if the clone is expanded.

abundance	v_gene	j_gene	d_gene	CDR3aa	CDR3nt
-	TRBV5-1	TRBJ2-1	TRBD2	CASSLDLAGYNEQFF	TGCGCCAGCAGCTTGGATCTAGCGGGGTACAATGAGCAGTTCTTC
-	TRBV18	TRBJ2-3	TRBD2	CASSSKLAGGPADTQYF	TGTGCCAGCTCTTCCAAACTAGCGGGGGGGCCAGCAGATACGCAGTATTTT
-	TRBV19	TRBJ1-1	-	CASVGPRYTEAFF	TGTGCCAGCGTGGGACCCAGATACACTGAAGCTTTCTTT
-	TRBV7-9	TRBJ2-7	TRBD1	CASSYRDRGIHEQYF	TGTGCCAGCAGCTACCGGGACAGGGGTATACACGAGCAGTACTTC
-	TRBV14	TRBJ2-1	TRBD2	CASSPGGGRDEQFF	TGTGCCAGCAGCCCTGGGGGGGGTAGGGATGAGCAGTTCTTC
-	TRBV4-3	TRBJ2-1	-	CASSRAGIYNEQFF	TGCGCCAGCAGCCGAGCCGGGATCTACAATGAGCAGTTCTTC
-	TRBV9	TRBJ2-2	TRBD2	CASSVAGLAGYTGELFF	TGTGCCAGCAGCGTAGCGGGACTAGCGGGATACACCGGGGAGCTGTTTTTT
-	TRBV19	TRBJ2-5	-	CASSINRGGTETQYF	TGTGCCAGTAGTATAAACAGGGGGGGCACGGAGACCCAGTACTTC
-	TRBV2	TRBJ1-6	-	CASRNSQSSYNSPLHF	TGTGCCAGCAGGAACTCCCAAAGCTCCTATAATTCACCCCTCCACTTT
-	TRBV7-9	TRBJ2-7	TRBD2	CASSTQREKRYEQYF	TGTGCCAGCAGCACACAGCGGGAGAAGAGGTACGAGCAGTACTTC
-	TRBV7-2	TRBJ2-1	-	CASSLAQGTYNEQFF	TGTGCCAGCAGCTTAGCGCAGGGGACTTACAATGAGCAGTTCTTC
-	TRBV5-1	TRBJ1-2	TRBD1	CASSPGQGNYGYTF	TGCGCCAGCAGCCCGGGACAGGGGAACTATGGCTACACCTTC
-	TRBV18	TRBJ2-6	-	CASSPVRSSGANVLTF	TGTGCCAGCTCACCGGTGCGGAGCTCTGGGGCCAACGTCCTGACTTTC
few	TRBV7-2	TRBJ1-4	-	CASSPAGIGEKLFF	TGTGCCAGCAGCCCCGCAGGGATAGGTGAGAAACTGTTTTTT
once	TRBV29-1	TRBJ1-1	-	CSVEDGAGRDTEAFF	TGCAGCGTTGAAGATGGGGCAGGGAGGGACACTGAAGCTTTCTTT
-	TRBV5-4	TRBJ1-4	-	CASSLAGAVPTNEKLFF	TGTGCCAGCAGCTTGGCCGGGGCAGTCCCAACTAATGAAAAACTGTTTTTT
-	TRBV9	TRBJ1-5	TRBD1	CASSVGDSSQPQHF	TGTGCCAGCAGCGTAGGGGACAGCTCACAGCCCCAGCATTTT
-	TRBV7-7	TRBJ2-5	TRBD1	CASSSTRDRQETQYF	TGTGCCAGCAGCTCAACCCGGGACAGGCAAGAGACCCAGTACTTC
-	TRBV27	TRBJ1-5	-	CASSPRGLRQPQHF	TGTGCCAGCAGTCCAAGGGGTCTCCGTCAGCCCCAGCATTTT
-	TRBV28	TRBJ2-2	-	CVSSLGGARPGELFF	TGTGTCAGCAGTTTAGGTGGGGCCCGGCCCGGGGAGCTGTTTTTT
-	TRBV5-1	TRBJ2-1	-	CASRPLATNEQFF	TGCGCCAGCCGGCCCCTAGCCACCAATGAGCAGTTCTTC
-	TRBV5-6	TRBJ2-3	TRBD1	CASSLEGARYTDTQYF	TGTGCCAGCAGCTTGGAGGGGGCGAGGTACACAGATACGCAGTATTTT
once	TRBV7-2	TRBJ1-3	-	CASSLGGVGGNTIYF	TGTGCCAGCAGCTTAGGTGGGGTGGGTGGAAACACCATATATTTT
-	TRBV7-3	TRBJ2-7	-	CASSPRYAGEQYF	TGTGCCAGCAGCCCCCGCTACGCGGGGGAGCAGTACTTC
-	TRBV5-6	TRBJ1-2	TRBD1	CASSRQGTGFYTF	TGTGCCAGCAGCCGACAGGGAACGGGTTTCTACACCTTC
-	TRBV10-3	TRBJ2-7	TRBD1	CAIRPGTGSYEQYF	TGTGCCATCAGGCCCGGGACAGGGTCCTACGAGCAGTACTTC
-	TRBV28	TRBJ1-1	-	CASSPAPQGHTEAFF	TGTGCCAGCAGTCCCGCCCCGCAGGGGCACACTGAAGCTTTCTTT